This T cell receptor (beta chain) was profiled in a study of CD8 T cells in ankylosing spondylitis. Study observations and caveats: Some of the motif variants had earlier been found in reactive arthritis patients' fluid and blood. In ankylosing spondylitis patients, matched synovial fluid reportedly showed significant enrichment of disease-linked clones.

This clonotype was seen many times. What it recognizes is unknown. This CDR3 contains 14 residues. Germline V CDR1 and CDR2: SGHAT, FQNNGV. V lost 5 bases and J lost 5, with 15 bases in between. As the method for making TCR beta libraries, quantitative 5'-RACE with molecular barcodes was used. TCRdb passed the 5' RACE reads through MiXCR, listing each CDR3 protein once. The data show tens of thousands of distinct CDR3 sequences, around 17% seen once. This sequence originates from a male donor with ankylosing spondylitis or in good health (not recorded which). The gene calls are TRBV11-2 and TRBJ2-5; D is unresolved. Sample: blood. The CDR3 sequence: CASSLQRPRETQYF. DNA for the CDR3: TGTGCCAGCAGCCTACAAAGGCCCCGGGAGACCCAGTACTTC.